This TCR beta chain emerged from a study of blood T cells in healthy people across ages. This clonotype showed up just once. CDR1 and CDR2 from the germline V gene are SGHVS and FQNEAQ. Trimming removed 9 bases at V and 3 bases at J, with 23 bases between. The CDR3 is 16 residues long. The use of a sample-barcoded 5' primer and a J-beta primer mix characterized a second PCR of about 6 to 12 cycles. Each cDNA molecule was tagged by a template-switch adaptor with 12 random nucleotides. A minimum of 2.5 million CDR3-containing paired-end reads was obtained for each sample. TCRdb independently ran MiXCR on the 5' RACE reads; one entry per CDR3 protein. The profile covers around 970,000 distinct CDR3 sequences, with 51% appearing a single time and about 22% taken by the ten largest.

The specimen sequenced was blood. The chain uses TRBV7-8 and TRBJ1-2; no definite D call. This clonotype was obtained from a woman in her sixties or seventies in good health. The CDR3, as DNA: TGTGCCAGTACAAGTAGGATTCAAGGCAACGACTATGGCTACACCTTC. This gives the protein CASTSRIQGNDYGYTF.